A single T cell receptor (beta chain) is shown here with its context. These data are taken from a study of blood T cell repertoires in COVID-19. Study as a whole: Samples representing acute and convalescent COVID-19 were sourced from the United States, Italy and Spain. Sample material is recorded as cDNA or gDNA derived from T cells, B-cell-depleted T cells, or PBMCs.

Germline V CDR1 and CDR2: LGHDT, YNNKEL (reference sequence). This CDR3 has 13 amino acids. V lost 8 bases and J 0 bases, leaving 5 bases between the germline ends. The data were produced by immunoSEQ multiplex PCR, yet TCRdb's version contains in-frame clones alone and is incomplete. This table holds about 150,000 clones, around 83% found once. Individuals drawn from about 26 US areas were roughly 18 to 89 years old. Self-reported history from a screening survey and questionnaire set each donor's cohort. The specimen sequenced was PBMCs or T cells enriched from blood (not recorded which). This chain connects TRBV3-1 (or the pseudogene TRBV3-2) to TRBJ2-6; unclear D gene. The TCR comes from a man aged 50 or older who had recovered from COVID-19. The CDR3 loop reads CASAYSGANVLTF. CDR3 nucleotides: TGTGCCAGCGCCTACTCTGGGGCCAACGTCCTGACTTTC.